The 10 T cell receptor beta chains reported below all come from one sample, sequenced in a study of naive and memory T cell subsets. Amplification of ligated cDNA took four PCR rounds with SP2 and nested alpha and beta constant primers. TCRdb analysed the UMI-ligation and nested PCR reads with MiXCR anew, one entry per CDR3 protein. The data contain fewer than 35,000 distinct CDR3 sequences, approximately 6.7% of them singletons. The treatment: skin biopsy from PPD injection site in Mantoux-positive individual. A UMI-containing oligonucleotide was joined by 3' ligation to the TCR cDNA template. Sequenced here: skin, sampled from a tuberculin skin test site. The receptor source for this set is an adult in good health.

The J gene is TRBJ1-1, the V gene TRBV19; tentative D call: TRBD1 (6 bases). Germline V lookup: CDR1 LNHDA, CDR2 SQIVND (reference sequence). CDR3 length: 14 residues. The V end was cut by 7 bases, the J end by 1 base, with 13 bases between. The CDR3 DNA sequence: TGTGCCAGTACTTACGGAGGGGGGAACACTGAAGCTTTCTTT. This encodes CASTYGGGNTEAFF.

This clonotype has a count of ten or more. The chain uses TRBV5-1 and TRBJ1-6; a possible D gene is TRBD1 (6 bases). This CDR3 region has 14 residues. The germline CDR1 and CDR2 sequences are SGHRS and YFSETQ. Between the trimmed V and J ends, which lost 6 bases and 10 bases, there was a span of 17 bases. CDR3 coding DNA: TGCGCCAGCACCGTGGGGGGGCGCGGATCACCCCTCCACTTT. It codes for CASTVGGRGSPLHF.

This clonotype was seen ten or more times. V and J are TRBV5-5 and TRBJ2-7; D might be TRBD1 (5 bases). Germline V CDR1 and CDR2: SGHKS, YYEKEE (reference sequence). The CDR3 sequence is 14 residues long. Trimming took 0 bases from V and 3 from J, leaving 10 bases between them. DNA for the CDR3: TGTGCCAGCAGCTTGGTCCAGGGAAACTACGAGCAGTACTTC. Amino acids: CASSLVQGNYEQYF.

Ten or more counts support this clonotype. This chain uses TRBV29-1 with TRBJ1-1; D is undetermined. V shed 7 bases and J shed 1 base, with 10 bases lying between them. The CDR3 is 12 residues long. Germline-derived CDR1 and CDR2 are SQVTM and ANQGSEA. The CDR3 nucleotides are TGCAGCGCTACGACAAAGAACACTGAAGCTTTCTTT. It encodes CSATTKNTEAFF. The entire variable domain, with the rest obtained from reference TRBV29-1 and TRBJ1-1, is as follows: SAVISQKPSRDICQRGTSLTIQCQVDSQVTMMFWYRQQPGQSLTLIATANQGSEATYESGFVIDKFPISRPNLTFSTLTVSNMSPEDSSIYLCSATTKNTEAFFGQGTRLTVV.

Details on this clonotype: Possible read error: a much larger clone is one base away. This chain joins TRBV6-5 and TRBJ2-6, with 8 nucleotides matching TRBD1. Losses at the gene ends were 7 bases for V and 4 bases for J; bases not matched to a gene: 15. CDR3 length: 18 residues. Germline V gene lookup returns CDR1 MNHEY and CDR2 SVGAGI. CDR3 sequence reads: CASTRRRTGSLGANVLTF. The CDR3 DNA reads as TGTGCCAGCACGCGCAGACGGACAGGGTCCTTAGGGGCCAACGTCCTGACTTTC.

In the case of this clonotype: Given a much more abundant clone one base away, this may be a read error. The chain has TRBV12-3 or TRBV12-4 and TRBJ1-1, with D hard to call. The CDR3 has 14 amino acids. CDR3 coding DNA: TGTGCCAGCAGGCAGAATCAAGGGAGGGCTGATGCTTTCTTT. Its translation is CASRQNQGRADAFF.

This clonotype came up many times. The chain employs TRBV2 and TRBJ2-1, with D unclear. CDR3 size: 13 residues. Germline loops: CDR1 SNHLY, CDR2 FYNNEI. Trimming removed 3 bases at V and 4 bases at J, with 7 bases between. The CDR3 loop reads CASSDSGYNEQFF. The CDR3 coding sequence is TGTGCCAGCAGTGACTCAGGATACAATGAGCAGTTCTTC.

This clonotype showed up just a few times. The V call is TRBV2, the J call TRBJ1-2; 7 positions match TRBD1. Trimming removed 9 bases from V and 2 bases from J; junction bases left unmatched: 3. The CDR3 has 12 amino acids. From germline, CDR1 is SNHLY and CDR2 FYNNEI. CDR3 loop: CARRGLNYGYTF. Written as DNA, the CDR3 is TGTGCCAGGAGGGGGCTAAACTATGGCTACACCTTC.

The table lists this clonotype with a few counts. The chain recombines TRBV9 with TRBJ1-5; tentative D call: TRBD1 (5 bases). CDR1 SGDLS and CDR2 YYNGEE come from the germline V gene. The CDR3 runs 14 residues. V lost 3 bases and J 5 bases, leaving 12 bases between the germline ends. The CDR3 DNA sequence: TGTGCCAGCAGCGACCGGGACGGATATCAGCCCCAGCATTTT. Translating gives CASSDRDGYQPQHF.

This clonotype occurred many times. V usage is TRBV5-1 and J usage is TRBJ2-7; 10 bases align to TRBD1. CDR1 and CDR2 from the germline V gene are SGHRS and YFSETQ. The V and J ends lost 4 bases and 2 bases, in that order; junction bases with no gene match: 9. The CDR3 is 16 residues long. The CDR3 here is CASSRITGTGAYEQYF. In DNA form, the CDR3 reads TGCGCCAGCAGCCGAATAACCGGGACAGGGGCCTACGAGCAGTACTTC.